This is a list of T cell receptor beta chains from one sample in a study of blood T cell repertoires in COVID-19. Profiling relied on immunoSEQ multiplex PCR, and the TCRdb table lists in-frame clones only, not all of them. Of about 95,000 clones in the sample, 89% were seen once. Sequencing was carried out using peripheral blood. The receptors here all came from a man aged 60 to 75 with COVID-19, enrolled during active disease. The CDR3 runs from the conserved cysteine through the conserved F or W. Each record gives: V gene, clone size, D gene, J gene, CDR3 protein, CDR3 DNA. D genes are given only for firm matches. Only part of the rows carry a size: once, few, many, or a class if the clone is expanded.

TRBV7-2	-	-	TRBJ2-7	CASSPSRAYEQYF	TGTGCCAGCAGCCCCTCTCGAGCCTACGAGCAGTACTTC
TRBV5-1	few	-	TRBJ1-6	CASSGGLNSPLHF	TGCGCCAGCAGCGGCGGACTGAATTCACCCCTCCACTTT
TRBV9	-	TRBD2	TRBJ2-5	CASSVDWEGETQYF	TGTGCCAGCAGCGTAGATTGGGAGGGGGAGACCCAGTACTTC
TRBV29-1	-	TRBD2	TRBJ2-7	CSVRTSGSEQYF	TGCAGCGTCCGGACTAGCGGAAGCGAGCAGTACTTC
TRBV19	-	TRBD1	TRBJ1-3	CASSKSGTAEPGNTIYF	TGTGCCAGTAGTAAATCCGGGACAGCAGAACCTGGAAACACCATATATTTT
TRBV11-3	-	-	TRBJ1-3	CASSLGRSDTIYF	TGTGCCAGCAGCCTCGGGCGTAGCGACACCATATATTTT
TRBV29-1	-	-	TRBJ1-1	CSVEDPRVSTEAFF	TGCAGCGTTGAAGACCCACGGGTGTCCACTGAAGCTTTCTTT
TRBV6-2/TRBV6-3	-	TRBD1	TRBJ1-5	CASSFRGPQPQHF	TGTGCCAGCAGTTTTAGGGGGCCTCAGCCCCAGCATTTT
TRBV30	-	TRBD1	TRBJ2-7	CAWSPLLTGSYEQYF	TGTGCCTGGAGTCCCCTGCTGACAGGGAGCTACGAGCAGTACTTC
TRBV6-5	-	-	TRBJ2-7	CASSRGGLSYEQYF	TGTGCCAGCAGTAGGGGGGGACTTTCCTACGAGCAGTACTTC
TRBV3-1/TRBV3-2	-	-	TRBJ2-4	CASSQNIQVYF	TGTGCCAGCAGCCAGAATATACAGGTGTACTTC
TRBV13	-	TRBD1	TRBJ1-4	CASSPPDRRGEKLFF	TGTGCCAGCAGCCCCCCGGACAGGAGAGGTGAAAAACTGTTTTTT
TRBV19	-	TRBD2	TRBJ2-7	CASSSSGRGGEQYF	TGTGCCAGTAGTAGCAGCGGGAGGGGAGGCGAGCAGTACTTC
TRBV7-9	few	TRBD1	TRBJ2-7	CASSFGQGEQYF	TGTGCCAGCAGCTTTGGACAGGGAGAGCAGTACTTC
TRBV7-6	-	TRBD2	TRBJ2-2	CASSPGLAGAVGTGELFF	TGTGCCAGCAGCCCGGGACTAGCGGGAGCCGTCGGCACCGGGGAGCTGTTTTTT
TRBV18	-	-	TRBJ1-2	CASSPSGAYGYTF	TGTGCCAGCTCACCTTCAGGGGCCTATGGCTACACCTTC
TRBV5-4	-	TRBD1	TRBJ2-2	CASSPATQGATGELFF	TGTGCCAGCAGCCCCGCAACCCAGGGGGCTACCGGGGAGCTGTTTTTT
TRBV5-1	-	TRBD1	TRBJ1-1	CASSTDRDQEAFF	TGCGCCAGCAGCACGGACAGGGACCAAGAAGCTTTCTTT
TRBV10-2	-	TRBD1	TRBJ1-1	CASNIRTGGMDTEAFF	TGCGCCAGCAATATAAGGACAGGGGGCATGGACACTGAAGCTTTCTTT
TRBV6-5	-	TRBD1	TRBJ2-7	CASRALDRANYEQYF	TGTGCCAGCAGGGCCCTGGACAGGGCAAACTACGAGCAGTACTTC
TRBV19	-	-	TRBJ1-2	CASSSRENYGYTF	TGTGCCAGTAGTTCCCGGGAAAACTATGGCTACACCTTC
TRBV4-1	-	TRBD2	TRBJ2-2	CASSPGLTLVNTGELFF	TGCGCCAGCAGCCCGGGACTAACACTCGTTAACACCGGGGAGCTGTTTTTT
TRBV5-1	-	-	TRBJ2-2	CASSLALQTGELFF	TGCGCCAGCAGCTTGGCTCTTCAGACCGGGGAGCTGTTTTTT
TRBV3-1/TRBV3-2	once	TRBD2	TRBJ2-7	CASSQDGGSSYEQYF	TGTGCCAGCAGCCAAGATGGCGGGAGCTCCTACGAGCAGTACTTC
TRBV7-2	-	TRBD1	TRBJ1-2	CASSSDRGPYGYTF	TGTGCCAGCAGCTCCGACAGGGGGCCTTATGGCTACACCTTC
TRBV18	-	TRBD1	TRBJ2-7	CASSPGQGDSYEQYF	TGTGCCAGCTCCCCGGGACAGGGGGACTCCTACGAGCAGTACTTC
TRBV27	-	-	TRBJ2-5	CASSLSSGFIQTQYF	TGTGCCAGCAGTTTATCTTCAGGGTTTATACAGACCCAGTACTTC
TRBV15	-	TRBD1	TRBJ1-2	CATSRDWPGGYYGYTF	TGTGCCACCAGCAGAGATTGGCCAGGGGGCTACTATGGCTACACCTTC
TRBV6-1	-	TRBD2	TRBJ2-1	CASSARTSGTLNEQFF	TGTGCCAGCAGTGCCAGGACTAGCGGCACACTCAATGAGCAGTTCTTC
TRBV28	-	TRBD2	TRBJ2-1	CASSPGRGGPYNEQFF	TGTGCCAGCAGCCCCGGGAGGGGGGGACCCTACAATGAGCAGTTCTTC
TRBV9	few	TRBD2	TRBJ2-2	CASSVLAGGAGELFF	TGTGCCAGCAGCGTGCTAGCGGGAGGGGCCGGGGAGCTGTTTTTT
TRBV15	-	TRBD1	TRBJ2-7	CATLGTGAVEQYF	TGTGCCACCCTAGGGACAGGGGCCGTGGAGCAGTACTTC
TRBV5-6	-	-	TRBJ2-1	CASSLALYEQFF	TGTGCCAGCAGCTTGGCCCTGTATGAGCAGTTCTTC
TRBV4-2	-	TRBD2	TRBJ2-2	CASSPGLAGGGTGELFF	TGTGCCAGCAGCCCGGGACTAGCGGGAGGCGGCACCGGGGAGCTGTTTTTT
TRBV21-1	-	-	TRBJ2-1	CASSKGTSGRAVGEQFF	TGTGCCAGCAGCAAAGGGACTAGCGGGAGGGCCGTAGGTGAGCAGTTCTTC
TRBV19	-	-	TRBJ2-2	CASSNLTGTNTGELFF	TGTGCCAGTAGTAACCTCACAGGGACGAACACCGGGGAGCTGTTTTTT
TRBV5-4	-	-	TRBJ2-3	CASSLAGPGSDTQYF	TGTGCCAGCAGCTTGGCCGGGCCCGGGAGTGATACGCAGTATTTT
TRBV19	once	TRBD2	TRBJ2-1	CASAPTSGRAWNEQFF	TGTGCCAGTGCCCCGACTAGCGGGAGGGCCTGGAATGAGCAGTTCTTC
TRBV19	few	-	TRBJ2-3	CASRGQGIDTQYF	TGTGCCAGTAGAGGGCAGGGAATAGATACGCAGTATTTT
TRBV4-3	-	-	TRBJ2-3	CASSQVTSGTDTQYF	TGCGCCAGCAGCCAAGTCACATCGGGGACAGATACGCAGTATTTT
TRBV6-6	-	-	TRBJ2-5	CASSNGQGTETQYF	TGTGCCAGCAGTAACGGGCAGGGGACCGAGACCCAGTACTTC
TRBV2	-	TRBD1	TRBJ2-3	CASSPDRATDTQYF	TGTGCCAGCAGTCCCGACAGGGCGACAGATACGCAGTATTTT
TRBV4-3	-	-	TRBJ1-3	CASSQDLAGVGNTIYF	TGCGCCAGCAGCCAAGACCTCGCCGGGGTTGGAAACACCATATATTTT
TRBV5-4	-	TRBD2	TRBJ2-3	CASSHGGGQEDTQYF	TGTGCCAGCAGCCACGGGGGGGGGCAAGAAGATACGCAGTATTTT
TRBV10-2	-	TRBD1	TRBJ1-2	CASSAKGAGYTF	TGCGCCAGCAGTGCAAAGGGGGCTGGCTACACCTTC